The T cell receptor beta chain described here comes from a study of T cell repertoires in cytomegalovirus infection. Study-wide findings and caveats: In two of eight donors, the top clonotype was HLA-C-restricted CMV-specific.

Germline CDR1 is SEHNR and CDR2 is FQNEAQ (reference sequence). The CDR3 consists of 15 residues. V lost 1 base and J lost 3, with 10 bases in between. As to this clonotype: What it binds is not known.

In TCRdb, the reads were re-called with MiXCR into one record per CDR3 protein. This sample has some 120,000 distinct CDR3 sequences; 32% occur once, and the top ten carry under 70%. The receptor was derived from a human donor in good health (CMV status not recorded). Some clones in this sample may be carry-over from other donors' samples. The chain carries TRBV7-9 and TRBJ1-3, with no clear D. The sample consisted of CD8+ T cells from cultured PBMCs, taken from culture after CMV antigen stimulation. CDR3 sequence reads: CASSLVRFDGNTIYF. For the CDR3, the DNA is TGTGCCAGCAGCTTAGTACGGTTCGATGGAAACACCATATATTTT.